The 30 T cell receptor beta chains presented below share a single source sample, sequenced in a study of CD8 T cells in ankylosing spondylitis. From the 5' RACE reads, TCRdb called clonotypes with MiXCR, one entry per CDR3 protein. The top ten hold less than 35% of the sample, which has roughly 230,000 distinct CDR3 sequences, 15% to 20% seen once. The specimen was blood, either unsorted or a sorted T cell fraction (not recorded which). The receptors come from a male donor with ankylosing spondylitis or in good health (not recorded which).

The chain is built from TRBV6-5 and TRBJ1-1; D gene unclear. Germline CDR1 and CDR2: MNHEY and SVGAGI. V lost 4 bases, J lost 1 base, and 7 bases lay in between. The CDR3 extends over 13 amino acids. The CDR3 nucleotides are TGTGCCAGCAGTTTCGTAACGAACACTGAAGCTTTCTTT. This translates into CASSFVTNTEAFF.

V and J are TRBV25-1 and TRBJ2-5; maybe TRBD1 (6 bases). The CDR3 covers 13 residues. V was trimmed by 6 bases and J by 5 bases, leaving 13 bases between them. Germline V gives CDR1 MGHDK, CDR2 SYGVNS. CDR3 bases: TGTGCCAGCAGCGACAGGAAATTCGAGACCCAGTACTTC. It yields the protein CASSDRKFETQYF.

This clonotype has more than one count but fewer than ten. This rearrangement joins TRBV7-8 to TRBJ1-1, with D possibly being TRBD1 (5 bases). The CDR3 is 15 amino acids. Germline CDR1 and CDR2: SGHVS and FQNEAQ. Between the trimmed V and J ends, which lost 1 base and 5 bases, there was a span of 14 bases. The CDR3 DNA is TGTGCCAGCAGCTTAGGAGGGACCCCGGGTACTGAAGCTTTCTTT. Its translation is CASSLGGTPGTEAFF. The full variable domain, with the rest looked up from reference TRBV7-8 and TRBJ1-1, is GAGVSQSPRYKVAKRGQDVALRCDPISGHVSLFWYQQALGQGPEFLTYFQNEAQLDKSGLPSDRFFAERPEGSVSTLKIQRTQQEDSAVYLCASSLGGTPGTEAFFGQGTRLTVV.

The chain uses TRBV29-1 and TRBJ2-2, with D possibly matching TRBD1 (5 bases). CDR3 length equals 13 residues. Trimming took off 4 bases at V and 3 bases at J, with 9 bases between the two ends. Germline V gives CDR1 SQVTM, CDR2 ANQGSEA. The CDR3 DNA follows: TGCAGCGTTGTGGACACTCACACCGGGGAGCTGTTTTTT. This sequence encodes CSVVDTHTGELFF.

At least ten counts were recorded for this clonotype. The chain combines TRBV7-9 with TRBJ2-3; tentative D call: TRBD2 (5 bases). In germline, CDR1 is SEHNR, CDR2 FQNEAQ (reference sequence). This CDR3 has 13 amino acids. V was pared by 8 bases and J by 4 bases, with 13 bases between. The CDR3 spells CASRTLAPDTQYF. As DNA, the CDR3 is TGTGCCAGCCGTACTTTAGCGCCAGATACGCAGTATTTT.

The chain recombines TRBV20-1 with TRBJ2-5; TRBD2 aligns across 7 bases. The CDR3 spans 15 residues. The germline CDR1 and CDR2 sequences are DFQATT and SNEGSKA (reference sequence). The CDR3 nucleotides read TGCAGCCTTCGGGGGGAGGGTGACCCTCAAGAGACCCAGTACTTC. Translation gives CSLRGEGDPQETQYF.

The rearrangement links TRBV4-3 to TRBJ2-2, with D unclear. Germline CDR1 is LGHNA and CDR2 is YSLEER. This CDR3 spans 12 amino acids. V shed 3 bases and J shed 7 bases, with 6 bases lying between them. The CDR3, as DNA: TGCGCCAGCAGCCAGAATGTCGGGGAGCTGTTTTTT. The encoded protein is CASSQNVGELFF.

The chain employs TRBV20-1 and TRBJ1-6; D call uncertain. Between the trimmed V and J ends, which lost 0 bases and 0 bases, there was a span of 9 bases. The CDR3 is made up of 16 amino acids. CDR1 and CDR2 from the germline V gene are DFQATT and SNEGSKA (reference sequence). This chain's CDR3 is CSARDGFSSYNSPLHF. The CDR3 bases are TGCAGTGCTAGAGATGGCTTTAGCTCCTATAATTCACCCCTCCACTTT.

This clonotype came up a few times. This CDR3 reads CASSLFPIIDTQYF. CDR3 nucleotide sequence: TGTGCCAGCAGTTTGTTCCCAATCATAGATACGCAGTATTTT. This chain uses TRBV27 with TRBJ2-3, with no clear D. Germline loops: CDR1 MNHEY, CDR2 SMNVEV (reference sequence). Trimming removed 3 bases from V and 5 bases from J, with 12 bases in between. This CDR3 is built from 14 residues.

The sample holds a few counts of this clonotype. The rearrangement uses TRBV4-1 and TRBJ2-7, with 7 bases matching TRBD2. Unmatched junction bases numbered 2, after V lost 0 bases and J lost 0 bases. Germline V gene lookup returns CDR1 MGHRA and CDR2 YSYEKL. The CDR3 is 15 amino acids. CDR3 sequence (DNA): TGCGCCAGCAGCCAAGACCTAGCGGCCTCCTACGAGCAGTACTTC. It translates to CASSQDLAASYEQYF.

This clonotype was seen only a few times. V usage is TRBV20-1 and J usage is TRBJ2-7; TRBD1 agrees at 9 bases. The CDR3 spans 14 residues. CDR1 DFQATT and CDR2 SNEGSKA come from the germline V gene (reference sequence). V was clipped by 0 bases and J by 6 bases; unmatched bases: 6. This CDR3 reads CSARESGTGLEQYF. The CDR3 region has the DNA TGCAGTGCTAGAGAATCCGGGACAGGGCTCGAGCAGTACTTC.

The rearrangement links TRBV29-1 to TRBJ2-5; 10 bases align to TRBD1. The CDR3 sequence is 15 residues long. Trimming removed 4 bases from V and 5 bases from J; junction bases left unmatched: 10. Germline V lookup: CDR1 SQVTM, CDR2 ANQGSEA. The CDR3 nucleotides read TGCAGCGTTGGGCCCGGGACAGGGGTTTTCGAGACCCAGTACTTC. This translates into CSVGPGTGVFETQYF.

V is TRBV5-5 and J is TRBJ2-6; D unresolved. The CDR3 has 16 residues. Between the trimmed V and J ends, which lost 0 bases and 0 bases, there was a span of 7 bases. CDR1 is SGHKS and CDR2 is YYEKEE in the germline V gene (reference sequence). Written as DNA, the CDR3 is TGTGCCAGCAGCTTGGGGCAGCACTCTGGGGCCAACGTCCTGACTTTC. Its translation: CASSLGQHSGANVLTF. The variable domain in full, completed from reference TRBV5-5 and TRBJ2-6, reads DAGVTQSPTHLIKTRGQQVTLRCSPISGHKSVSWYQQVLGQGPQFIFQYYEKEERGRGNFPDRFSARQFPNYSSELNVNALLLGDSALYLCASSLGQHSGANVLTFGAGSRLTVL.

This clonotype was detected only a few times. This CDR3 reads CASSLTVPTGELFF. Written as DNA, the CDR3 is TGTGCCAGCAGCTTGACAGTACCCACCGGGGAGCTGTTTTTT. The rearrangement uses TRBV11-2 and TRBJ2-2; perhaps TRBD1 as D (5 bases). V lost 3 bases and J lost 4, with 9 bases in between. The CDR3 is 14 residues long. Germline CDR1 reads SGHAT; CDR2 reads FQNNGV.

V gene TRBV3-1 combines with J gene TRBJ2-1; perhaps TRBD2 as D (5 bases). Germline V lookup: CDR1 LGHDT, CDR2 YNNKEL (reference sequence). The CDR3 runs to 18 residues. The germline V and J ends were trimmed by 0 bases and 0 bases, with 15 bases remaining between them. Here the CDR3 reads CASSQDGGAASSYNEQFF. In nucleotides, the CDR3 is TGTGCCAGCAGCCAAGACGGAGGAGCGGCCAGCTCCTACAATGAGCAGTTCTTC.

This clonotype was seen a handful of times. This chain joins TRBV13 and TRBJ2-1; D remains unclear. Germline V gene data show CDR1 as PRHDT and CDR2 as FYEKMQ (reference sequence). CDR3 length: 12 amino acids. Trimming cost V 1 base and J 5 bases, with 3 bases left between them. CDR3: CASSLEDNEQFF. The CDR3 coding sequence is TGTGCCAGCAGCTTAGAGGACAATGAGCAGTTCTTC.

This clonotype was recorded only once. The J gene is TRBJ2-1, the V gene TRBV12-3 or TRBV12-4; tentative D call: TRBD1 (5 bases). V was pared by 3 bases and J by 0 bases, with 12 bases between. The CDR3 is made up of 16 amino acids. The CDR3 loop reads CASSFGQGGSYNEQFF. Written as DNA, the CDR3 is TGTGCCAGCAGTTTTGGTCAGGGCGGCTCCTACAATGAGCAGTTCTTC.

This clonotype was seen ten or more times. The chain links TRBV20-1 to TRBJ2-1; 12 bases match TRBD2. The germline V gene has CDR1 DFQATT and CDR2 SNEGSKA (reference sequence). The CDR3 runs to 13 residues. J was trimmed by 6 bases and V by 3 bases; bases with no gene match: 0. The CDR3 loop is CSARTSGSNEQFF. The CDR3, as DNA: TGCAGTGCTAGGACTAGCGGGAGCAATGAGCAGTTCTTC.

In this sample, this clonotype turned up many times. V gene TRBV7-9 combines with J gene TRBJ2-1; D is perhaps TRBD1 (5 bases). The germline CDR1 and CDR2 sequences are SEHNR and FQNEAQ (reference sequence). Trimming left V 4 bases short and J 12 bases short, with 22 bases between. CDR3 length equals 15 residues. The CDR3 loop reads CASSSTIDGAFWQFF. The DNA for the CDR3 is TGTGCCAGCAGCTCAACGATTGATGGGGCCTTCTGGCAGTTCTTC.

The V and J genes are TRBV29-1 and TRBJ2-7, with D possibly being TRBD1 or TRBD2 (5 bases each). This CDR3 contains 13 residues. Germline CDR1 SQVTM, CDR2 ANQGSEA. Trimming pared 6 bases from V and 1 base from J, leaving 13 bases between. The CDR3 loop is CSVVTGASYEQYF. The CDR3 nucleotides are TGCAGCGTAGTCACCGGGGCGTCCTACGAGCAGTACTTC.

This clonotype turned up a few times. The gene calls are TRBV12-3 or TRBV12-4 and TRBJ2-1, with a tentative D call TRBD1 (6 bases). V was shortened by 3 bases and J by 2 bases, with 17 bases between the two germline ends. This CDR3 has 17 amino acids. CDR3 coding DNA: TGTGCCAGCAGTTTGGGGGCCGGGGAGCTACCCTACAATGAGCAGTTCTTC. Translating it yields CASSLGAGELPYNEQFF.

In its sample, this clonotype was seen a few times. This chain links TRBV27 with TRBJ2-1; 9 positions match TRBD2. Trimming removed 1 base from V and 5 bases from J; junction bases left unmatched: 6. The germline gives CDR1 MNHEY, CDR2 SMNVEV (reference sequence). There are 16 residues in the CDR3. The CDR3 DNA is TGTGCCAGCAGTTTATATTCTAGCGGGGAAAACAATGAGCAGTTCTTC. It yields the protein CASSLYSSGENNEQFF.

This clonotype showed up just a few times. The chain recombines TRBV5-6 with TRBJ2-2; D is unresolved. Looked up from germline, CDR1 is SGHDT and CDR2 is YYEEEE. The V end lost 4 bases, the J end lost 7 bases, and 5 bases lay between the germline ends. The CDR3 has 11 amino acids. CDR3 protein: CASSQIGELFF. The CDR3 DNA reads as TGTGCCAGCAGCCAGATCGGGGAGCTGTTTTTT.

This clonotype was counted many times. This chain connects TRBV7-2 to TRBJ1-6; 7 nucleotides line up with TRBD1. Trimming cost V 1 base and J 10 bases; bases outside gene matches: 4. The CDR3 loop spans 14 amino acids. In germline, CDR1 is SGHTA, CDR2 FQGNSA. The CDR3, as DNA: TGTGCCAGCAGCTTAGACAGGGGAATGTCACCCCTCCACTTT. Amino acids: CASSLDRGMSPLHF.

There are many counts of this clonotype. The chain couples TRBV6-1 to TRBJ1-1; D may be TRBD1 (5 bases). V lost 4 bases to trimming and J lost 7 bases, with 16 bases between them. The CDR3 length is 14 residues. Germline-derived CDR1 and CDR2 are MNHNS and SASEGT. CDR3 sequence: CASSAIQGQGEAFF. The CDR3 DNA sequence: TGTGCCAGCAGTGCCATCCAGGGTCAGGGTGAAGCTTTCTTT.

This clonotype has a handful of counts. The V and J genes are TRBV2 and TRBJ1-4, with D unresolved. V shed 6 bases and J shed 1 base, with 9 bases lying between them. This CDR3 has 14 amino acids. Germline values: CDR1 SNHLY, CDR2 FYNNEI. The CDR3 DNA follows: TGTGCCAGCAGGCCCCCCCAAACTAATGAAAAACTGTTTTTT. Amino acid sequence: CASRPPQTNEKLFF.

This clonotype was observed a handful of times. The chain couples TRBV20-1 to TRBJ1-2; the D gene is possibly TRBD1 (5 bases). V was trimmed by 1 base and J by 0 bases, leaving 12 bases between them. The CDR3 runs to 15 residues. Germline loops: CDR1 DFQATT, CDR2 SNEGSKA (reference sequence). The CDR3 DNA reads TGCAGTGCTAGAGTAGGACAAGCAACTAACTATGGCTACACCTTC. It specifies CSARVGQATNYGYTF.

This clonotype was seen more than once but under ten times. The gene calls are TRBV20-1 and TRBJ2-7; D is undetermined. V lost 0 bases to trimming and J lost 6 bases, with 9 bases between them. The germline V gene has CDR1 DFQATT and CDR2 SNEGSKA (reference sequence). The CDR3 is 12 amino acids. CDR3 DNA: TGCAGTGCTAGAGAATCCCCGGGCGAGCAGTACTTC. Amino acid sequence: CSARESPGEQYF.

The chain is built from TRBV4-1 and TRBJ2-1; 7 nucleotides align to TRBD2. The CDR3 consists of 13 residues. The germline CDR1 and CDR2 sequences are MGHRA and YSYEKL. With 4 bases clipped from V and 6 bases from J, the junction kept 3 bases outside the gene matches. The CDR3 DNA follows: TGCGCCAGCAGCCCCCGGGAGGCCAATGAGCAGTTCTTC. Amino acid sequence: CASSPREANEQFF.

In this sample, this clonotype turned up a few times. The chain uses TRBV6-1 and TRBJ1-5; D unclear. The CDR3 has 14 residues. Germline V gene data show CDR1 as MNHNS and CDR2 as SASEGT. The V end was cut by 6 bases, the J end by 2 bases, with 11 bases between. CDR3 DNA: TGTGCCAGCAGGCCTGGACGGGGCAATCAGCCCCAGCATTTT. Translating it yields CASRPGRGNQPQHF.